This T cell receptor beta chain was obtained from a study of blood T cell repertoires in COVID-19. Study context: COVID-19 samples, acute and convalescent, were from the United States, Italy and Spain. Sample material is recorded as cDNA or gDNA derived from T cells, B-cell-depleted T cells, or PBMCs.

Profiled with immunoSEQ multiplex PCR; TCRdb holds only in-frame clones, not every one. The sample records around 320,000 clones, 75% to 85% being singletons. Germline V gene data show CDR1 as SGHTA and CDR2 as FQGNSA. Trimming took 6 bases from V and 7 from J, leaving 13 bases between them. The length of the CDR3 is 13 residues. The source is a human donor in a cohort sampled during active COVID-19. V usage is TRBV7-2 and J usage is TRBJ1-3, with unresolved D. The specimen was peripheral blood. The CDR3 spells CASRSWSRNTIYF. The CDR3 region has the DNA TGTGCCAGCAGATCTTGGTCTCGGAACACCATATATTTT.